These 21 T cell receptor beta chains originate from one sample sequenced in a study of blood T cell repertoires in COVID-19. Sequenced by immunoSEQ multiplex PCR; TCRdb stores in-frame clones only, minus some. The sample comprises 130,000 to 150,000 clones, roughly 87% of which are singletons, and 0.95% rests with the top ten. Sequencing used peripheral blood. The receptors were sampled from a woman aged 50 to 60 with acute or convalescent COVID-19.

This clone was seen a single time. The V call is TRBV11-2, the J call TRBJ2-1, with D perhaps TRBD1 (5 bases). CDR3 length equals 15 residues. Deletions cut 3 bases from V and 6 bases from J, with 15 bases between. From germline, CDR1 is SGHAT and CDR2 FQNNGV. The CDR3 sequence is CASSLEGVKGNEQFF. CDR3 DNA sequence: TGTGCCAGCAGCTTGGAAGGGGTCAAGGGCAATGAGCAGTTCTTC.

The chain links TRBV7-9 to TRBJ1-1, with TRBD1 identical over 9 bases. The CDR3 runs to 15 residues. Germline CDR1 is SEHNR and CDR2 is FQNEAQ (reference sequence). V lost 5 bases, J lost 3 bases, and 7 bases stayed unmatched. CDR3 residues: CASSGWTGEYTEAFF. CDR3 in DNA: TGTGCCAGCAGCGGATGGACAGGGGAGTACACTGAAGCTTTCTTT.

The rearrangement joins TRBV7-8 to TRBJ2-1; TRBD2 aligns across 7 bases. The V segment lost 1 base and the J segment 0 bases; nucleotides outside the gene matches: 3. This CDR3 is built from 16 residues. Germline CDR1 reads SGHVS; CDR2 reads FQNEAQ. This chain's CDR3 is CASSLGGTTSYNEQFF. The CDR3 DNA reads TGTGCCAGCAGCTTAGGGGGGACTACCTCCTACAATGAGCAGTTCTTC.

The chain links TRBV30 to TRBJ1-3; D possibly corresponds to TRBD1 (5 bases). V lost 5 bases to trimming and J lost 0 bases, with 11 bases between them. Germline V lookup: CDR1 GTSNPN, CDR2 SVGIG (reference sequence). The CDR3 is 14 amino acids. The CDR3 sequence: CAWSSGLSGNTIYF. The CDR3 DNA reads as TGTGCCTGGTCCTCAGGGCTCTCTGGAAACACCATATATTTT.

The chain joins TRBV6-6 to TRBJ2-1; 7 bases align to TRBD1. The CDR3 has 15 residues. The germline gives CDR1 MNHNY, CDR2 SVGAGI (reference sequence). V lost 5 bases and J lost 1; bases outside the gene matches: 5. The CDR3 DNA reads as TGTGCCAGCAGTCAAGACAGGGAATCCTACAATGAGCAGTTCTTC. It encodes CASSQDRESYNEQFF.

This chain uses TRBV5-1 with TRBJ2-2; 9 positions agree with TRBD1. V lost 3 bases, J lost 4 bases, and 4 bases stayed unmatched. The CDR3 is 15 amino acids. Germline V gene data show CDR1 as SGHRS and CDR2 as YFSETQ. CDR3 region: CASSWTGAGTGELFF. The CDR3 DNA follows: TGCGCCAGCAGCTGGACAGGGGCCGGCACCGGGGAGCTGTTTTTT. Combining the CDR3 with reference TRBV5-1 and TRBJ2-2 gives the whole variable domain KAGVTQTPRYLIKTRGQQVTLSCSPISGHRSVSWYQQTPGQGLQFLFEYFSETQRNKGNFPGRFSGRQFSNSRSEMNVSTLELGDSALYLCASSWTGAGTGELFFGEGSRLTVL.

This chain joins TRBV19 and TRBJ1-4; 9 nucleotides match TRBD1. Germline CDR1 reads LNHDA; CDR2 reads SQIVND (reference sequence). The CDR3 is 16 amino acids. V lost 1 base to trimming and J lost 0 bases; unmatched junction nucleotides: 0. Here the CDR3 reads CASSIGTGATNEKLFF. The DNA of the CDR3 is TGTGCCAGTAGTATAGGGACAGGGGCAACTAATGAAAAACTGTTTTTT.

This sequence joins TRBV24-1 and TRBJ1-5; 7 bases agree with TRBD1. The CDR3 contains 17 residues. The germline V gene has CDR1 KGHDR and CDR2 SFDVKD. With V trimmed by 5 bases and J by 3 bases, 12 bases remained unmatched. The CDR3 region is CATSGTRGRDANQPQHF. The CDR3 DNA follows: TGTGCCACCAGTGGTACAAGGGGGCGAGATGCCAATCAGCCCCAGCATTTT.

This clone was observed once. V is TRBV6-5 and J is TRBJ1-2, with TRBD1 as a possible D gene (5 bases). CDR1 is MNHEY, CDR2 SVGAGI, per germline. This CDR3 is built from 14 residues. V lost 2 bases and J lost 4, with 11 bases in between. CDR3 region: CASSYQTGPYGYTF. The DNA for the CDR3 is TGTGCCAGCAGTTACCAAACAGGTCCCTATGGCTACACCTTC.

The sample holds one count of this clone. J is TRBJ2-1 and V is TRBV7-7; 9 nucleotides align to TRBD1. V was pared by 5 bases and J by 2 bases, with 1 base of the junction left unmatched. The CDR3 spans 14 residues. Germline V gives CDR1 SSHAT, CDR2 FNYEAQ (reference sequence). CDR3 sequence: CASSRTGAYNEQFF. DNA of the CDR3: TGTGCCAGCAGCAGGACAGGGGCCTACAATGAGCAGTTCTTC.

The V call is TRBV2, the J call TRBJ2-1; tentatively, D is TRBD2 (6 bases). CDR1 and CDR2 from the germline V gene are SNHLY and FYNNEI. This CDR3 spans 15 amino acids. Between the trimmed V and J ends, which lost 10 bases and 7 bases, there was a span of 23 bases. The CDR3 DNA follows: TGTGCCACCACTTGGAGGGCCGGGCGGTATAATGAGCAGTTCTTC. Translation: CATTWRAGRYNEQFF.

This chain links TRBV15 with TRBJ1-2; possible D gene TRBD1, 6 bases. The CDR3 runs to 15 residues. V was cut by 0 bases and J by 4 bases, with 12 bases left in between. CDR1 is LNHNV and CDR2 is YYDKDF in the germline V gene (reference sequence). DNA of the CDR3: TGTGCCACCAGCAGAGATCTAGCAGGGGCCTATGGCTACACCTTC. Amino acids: CATSRDLAGAYGYTF.

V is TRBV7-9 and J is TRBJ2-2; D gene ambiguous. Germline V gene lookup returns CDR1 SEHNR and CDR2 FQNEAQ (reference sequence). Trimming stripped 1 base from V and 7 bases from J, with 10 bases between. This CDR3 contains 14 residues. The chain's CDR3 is CASSLVLEFGELFF. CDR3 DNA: TGTGCCAGCAGCTTAGTCCTGGAGTTCGGGGAGCTGTTTTTT.

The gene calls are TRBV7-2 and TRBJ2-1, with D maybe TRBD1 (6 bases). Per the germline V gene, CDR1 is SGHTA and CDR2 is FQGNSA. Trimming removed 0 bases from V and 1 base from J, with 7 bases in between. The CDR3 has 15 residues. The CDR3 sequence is CASSLAQGSYNEQFF. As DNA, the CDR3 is TGTGCCAGCAGCTTAGCGCAGGGGTCCTACAATGAGCAGTTCTTC.

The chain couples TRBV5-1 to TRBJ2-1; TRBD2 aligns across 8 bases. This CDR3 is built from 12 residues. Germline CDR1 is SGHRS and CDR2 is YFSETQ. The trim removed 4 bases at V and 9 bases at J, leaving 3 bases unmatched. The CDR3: CASSPTSVEQFF. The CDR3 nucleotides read TGCGCCAGCAGCCCGACTAGCGTTGAGCAGTTCTTC.

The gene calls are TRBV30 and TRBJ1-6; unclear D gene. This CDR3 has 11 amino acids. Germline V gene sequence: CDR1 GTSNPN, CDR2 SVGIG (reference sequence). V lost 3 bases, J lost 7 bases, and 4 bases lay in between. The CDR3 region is CAWRLNSPLHF. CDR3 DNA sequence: TGTGCCTGGAGGCTAAATTCACCCCTCCACTTT.

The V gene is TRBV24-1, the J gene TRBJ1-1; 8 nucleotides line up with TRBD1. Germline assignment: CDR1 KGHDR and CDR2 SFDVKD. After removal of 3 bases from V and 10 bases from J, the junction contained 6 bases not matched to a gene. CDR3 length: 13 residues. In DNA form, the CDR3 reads TGTGCCACCAGTGATCGGAGGACAGGGACAGCTTTCTTT. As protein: CATSDRRTGTAFF.

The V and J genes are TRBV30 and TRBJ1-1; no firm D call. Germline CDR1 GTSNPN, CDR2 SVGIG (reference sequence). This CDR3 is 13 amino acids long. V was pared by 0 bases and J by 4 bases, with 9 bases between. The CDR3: CAWSVGGSTEAFF. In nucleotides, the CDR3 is TGTGCCTGGAGTGTTGGAGGGAGCACTGAAGCTTTCTTT.

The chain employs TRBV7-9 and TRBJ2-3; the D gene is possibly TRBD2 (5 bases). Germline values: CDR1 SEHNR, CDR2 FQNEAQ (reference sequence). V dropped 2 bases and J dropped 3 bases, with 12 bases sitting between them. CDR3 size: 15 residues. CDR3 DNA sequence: TGTGCCAGCAGCTTACCGGGGAGTAATACAGATACGCAGTATTTT. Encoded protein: CASSLPGSNTDTQYF.

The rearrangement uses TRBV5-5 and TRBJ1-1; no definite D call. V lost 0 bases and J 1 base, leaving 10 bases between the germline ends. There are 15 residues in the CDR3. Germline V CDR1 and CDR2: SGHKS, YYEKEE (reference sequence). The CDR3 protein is CASSLAQIRNTEAFF. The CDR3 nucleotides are TGTGCCAGCAGCTTGGCACAGATTCGGAACACTGAAGCTTTCTTT. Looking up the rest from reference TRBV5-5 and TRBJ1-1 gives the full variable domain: DAGVTQSPTHLIKTRGQQVTLRCSPISGHKSVSWYQQVLGQGPQFIFQYYEKEERGRGNFPDRFSARQFPNYSSELNVNALLLGDSALYLCASSLAQIRNTEAFFGQGTRLTVV.

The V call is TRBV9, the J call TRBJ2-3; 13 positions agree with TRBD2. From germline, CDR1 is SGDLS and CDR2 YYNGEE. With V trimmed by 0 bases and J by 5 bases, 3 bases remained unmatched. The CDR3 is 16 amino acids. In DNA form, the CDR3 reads TGTGCCAGCAGCGTAGTGAGACTAGCGGGAGGAGATACGCAGTATTTT. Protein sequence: CASSVVRLAGGDTQYF. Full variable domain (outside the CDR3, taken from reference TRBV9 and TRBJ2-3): DSGVTQTPKHLITATGQRVTLRCSPRSGDLSVYWYQQSLDQGLQFLIQYYNGEERAKGNILERFSAQQFPDLHSELNLSSLELGDSALYFCASSVVRLAGGDTQYFGPGTRLTVL.